The entry below describes one T cell receptor beta chain. The repertoire was sequenced with immunoSEQ multiplex PCR; TCRdb's copy has only in-frame clones and lacks some. The data contain about 5,400 clones, more than 9% of them singletons. These data are taken from a study of tumour-infiltrating T cells in Burkitt lymphoma. For the study at large: Productive clonality predicted overall and progression-free survival.

Germline CDR1 and CDR2: GTSNPN and SVGIG (reference sequence). V was pared by 2 bases and J by 8 bases, with 7 bases of the junction left unmatched. This CDR3 is built from 15 residues. The genes are TRBV30 and TRBJ1-6; 9 positions agree with TRBD1. This TCR derives from a human donor with diffuse large B-cell lymphoma. The sequenced sample consisted of tumor tissue. CDR3: CAWSRGDREDSPLHF. In nucleotides, the CDR3 is TGTGCCTGGAGTAGGGGGGACAGGGAAGATTCACCCCTCCACTTT.